A selection of T cell receptor beta chains follows, all from one sample in a study of cytomegalovirus exposure and HLA in healthy donors. Sequencing used immunoSEQ multiplex PCR; TCRdb keeps in-frame clones, though not all of them. The repertoire holds some 150,000 clones, with roughly 92% as singletons. What was sequenced was PBMCs. All receptors come from a man between 18 and 29 years old in good health and CMV-seronegative. Each CDR3 is given with its conserved first and last residue. D genes are given only for firm matches. For some rows the clone size is stated as once, few or many, or as a class when expanded; others skip it.

TRBV7-9,NA,NA,TRBJ2-5,CASSRPRGQETQYF,TGTGCCAGCAGCCGCCCACGGGGGCAAGAGACCCAGTACTTC
TRBV5-1,TRBD1,NA,TRBJ1-6,CASSLRDRGNSPLHF,TGCGCCAGCAGCCTCCGGGACAGGGGCAATTCACCCCTCCACTTT
TRBV18,NA,NA,TRBJ1-1,CASSPQEIDTEAFF,TGTGCCAGCTCACCACAGGAGATAGACACTGAAGCTTTCTTT
TRBV30,NA,NA,TRBJ1-1,CAWSRRQELNTEAFF,TGTGCCTGGAGTCGGAGACAGGAGTTGAACACTGAAGCTTTCTTT
TRBV7-8,NA,NA,TRBJ1-3,CASTSMSWGNTIYF,TGTGCCAGCACCTCCATGAGCTGGGGAAACACCATATATTTT
TRBV5-1,TRBD1,NA,TRBJ1-1,CASSLNIRDREPNTEAFF,TGCGCCAGCAGCTTAAATATCCGGGACAGAGAACCGAACACTGAAGCTTTCTTT
TRBV2,NA,NA,TRBJ2-1,CASSETPLTTQFF,TGTGCCAGCAGTGAGACACCCCTTACAACGCAGTTCTTC
TRBV2,TRBD1,NA,TRBJ2-2,CASSEVAGTGGRTGELFF,TGTGCCAGCAGTGAAGTAGCCGGGACAGGGGGCCGTACCGGGGAGCTGTTTTTT
TRBV5-1,NA,NA,TRBJ1-3,CASSLGGPSGNTIYF,TGCGCCAGCAGCTTGGGGGGGCCCTCTGGAAACACCATATATTTT
TRBV11-2,TRBD1,NA,TRBJ2-1,CASSPLGQDYNEQFF,TGTGCCAGCAGCCCCCTGGGACAGGACTACAATGAGCAGTTCTTC
TRBV14,TRBD1,NA,TRBJ1-1,CASSQRQGTEAFF,TGTGCCAGCAGCCAAAGACAGGGTACTGAAGCTTTCTTT
TRBV5-5,TRBD1,NA,TRBJ1-4,CASSFLQGGFMEKLFF,TGTGCCAGCAGCTTTTTACAGGGGGGATTTATGGAAAAACTGTTTTTT
TRBV27,TRBD1,NA,TRBJ2-7,CASSLSRTGSGEQYF,TGTGCCAGCAGTTTATCTCGGACAGGCTCCGGTGAGCAGTACTTC
TRBV9,NA,NA,TRBJ1-2,CASSVALGGGDYGYTF,TGTGCCAGCAGCGTAGCTCTCGGGGGAGGGGACTATGGCTACACCTTC
TRBV5-6,NA,NA,TRBJ2-5,CASNFGDPSPGGPQYF,TGTGCCAGCAACTTTGGGGATCCTAGCCCCGGAGGTCCCCAGTACTTC
TRBV5-1,NA,few,TRBJ1-2,CASSLLQGTGYTF,TGCGCCAGCAGCTTGTTACAGGGAACGGGCTACACCTTC
TRBV10-1,NA,NA,TRBJ2-3,CASSASTSTDTQYF,TGCGCCAGCAGTGCTTCGACTAGCACAGATACGCAGTATTTT
TRBV7-3,NA,NA,TRBJ1-3,CASSLGPSGNTIYF,TGTGCCAGCAGCTTAGGGCCCTCTGGAAACACCATATATTTT
TRBV28,NA,NA,TRBJ2-1,CASSLTNTNEQFF,TGTGCCAGCAGCCTGACTAACACCAATGAGCAGTTCTTC
TRBV9,TRBD2,NA,TRBJ2-5,CASSVSGAAQETQYF,TGTGCCAGCAGCGTGAGCGGGGCCGCACAAGAGACCCAGTACTTC
TRBV5-6,TRBD1,NA,TRBJ2-1,CASSPGTGVYNEQFF,TGTGCCAGCAGCCCCGGGACAGGGGTCTACAATGAGCAGTTCTTC
TRBV9,TRBD2,NA,TRBJ2-1,CASSGSSGSPYNEQFF,TGTGCCAGCAGCGGAAGTAGCGGGAGCCCCTACAATGAGCAGTTCTTC
TRBV18,NA,NA,TRBJ2-7,CASSQYQGMAYEQYF,TGTGCCAGCTCTCAATATCAGGGAATGGCTTACGAGCAGTACTTC
TRBV16,TRBD1,NA,TRBJ1-6,CASSQGVRDRVLGSYNSPLHF,TGTGCCAGCAGCCAAGGCGTTCGGGACAGGGTTCTTGGTTCCTATAATTCACCCCTCCACTTT
TRBV6-1,TRBD1,NA,TRBJ1-4,CASSDVRGGHEKLFF,TGTGCCAGCAGTGATGTTAGAGGGGGCCATGAAAAACTGTTTTTT
TRBV9,NA,NA,TRBJ2-4,CASSVSTGTTQNIQYF,TGTGCCAGCAGCGTTAGTACAGGGACCACCCAAAACATTCAGTACTTC
TRBV28,TRBD2,NA,TRBJ2-5,CASRPGTSGETQYF,TGTGCCAGCAGACCAGGGACTAGCGGAGAGACCCAGTACTTC
TRBV2,NA,NA,TRBJ1-5,CASSGGGTENQPQHF,TGTGCCAGCAGCGGGGGGGGGACGGAAAATCAGCCCCAGCATTTT
TRBV5-4,NA,NA,TRBJ2-2,CASSLMRKQGGELFF,TGTGCCAGCAGCTTGATGAGGAAACAGGGCGGGGAGCTGTTTTTT
TRBV19,NA,NA,TRBJ1-5,CASSIWQGQGGQPQHF,TGTGCCAGTAGTATTTGGCAGGGGCAGGGCGGACAGCCCCAGCATTTT
TRBV6-1,TRBD2,NA,TRBJ2-5,CASSEMAGGPQETQYF,TGTGCCAGCAGTGAAATGGCGGGGGGCCCCCAAGAGACCCAGTACTTC
TRBV7-2,NA,NA,TRBJ1-2,CASSLGAAGGYTF,TGTGCCAGCAGCTTAGGGGCCGCGGGGGGCTACACCTTC
TRBV19,NA,NA,TRBJ1-1,CASTIYGRNTEAFF,TGTGCCAGTACTATCTATGGGAGGAACACTGAAGCTTTCTTT
TRBV5-1,TRBD2,NA,TRBJ2-5,CASSGGEETQYF,TGCGCCAGCTCGGGGGGGGAAGAGACCCAGTACTTC
TRBV28,NA,NA,TRBJ1-1,CASSLSLRNTEAFF,TGTGCCAGCAGTTTATCCCTGAGGAACACTGAAGCTTTCTTT
TRBV6-5,TRBD1,once,TRBJ2-2,CASSQRTGNTGELFF,TGTGCCAGCAGTCAAAGGACAGGGAACACCGGGGAGCTGTTTTTT
TRBV18,NA,NA,TRBJ2-3,CASSPLPGGSGTQYF,TGTGCCAGCTCACCCCTCCCGGGGGGCTCAGGCACGCAGTATTTT
TRBV6-5,NA,NA,TRBJ1-3,CASRYRQSSGNTIYF,TGTGCCAGCAGGTATAGACAGAGCTCTGGAAACACCATATATTTT
TRBV1,NA,NA,TRBJ2-1,CTSSQGTSGGSYNEQFF,TGCACCAGCAGCCAAGGGACTAGCGGGGGCTCCTACAATGAGCAGTTCTTC
TRBV2,NA,NA,TRBJ2-3,CASSESTYTDTQYF,TGTGCCAGCAGTGAATCGACTTACACAGATACGCAGTATTTT
TRBV6-1,NA,NA,TRBJ1-1,CASSESRGNTEAFF,TGTGCCAGCAGTGAAAGCAGGGGGAACACTGAAGCTTTCTTT